This T cell receptor beta chain was identified in a study of OX40 agonist ivuxolimab in advanced cancers. The overall study: Given to patients was ivuxolimab, an agonistic anti-OX40 (CD134) antibody. Study-level points and caveats: At 0.1 to 3.0 mg/kg and by week 6, CD4+ and CD8+ T cells in the blood had expanded clonally. On average, a greater number of expanded clones characterised CD8+ T cells relative to CD4+.

With respect to this clone: Its antigen remains unknown.

Only in-frame clones appear in the TCRdb table, and some are missing; sequencing was by immunoSEQ multiplex PCR. The table includes roughly 100,000 clones, about 90% detected once. V lost 1 base and J 7 bases, leaving 12 bases between the germline ends. The CDR3 spans 14 residues. Germline-derived CDR1 and CDR2 are SGHRS and YFSETQ. The gene calls are TRBV5-1 and TRBJ1-5; D unclear. The source is an adult with an advanced solid tumor such as melanoma, head and neck, liver or kidney cancer. The input for sequencing was CD4+ or CD8+ T cells sorted from blood, taken in a trial of the OX40 agonist ivuxolimab. Here the CDR3 reads CASSLLGGIQPQHF. CDR3 nucleotide sequence: TGCGCCAGCAGCTTGCTAGGTGGGATACAGCCCCAGCATTTT.